This T cell receptor (beta chain) emerged from a study of T-cell memory formation after mild COVID-19. Study overall: In these data, TCR clusters were largely donor specific.

This CDR3 comprises 13 residues. The V end was cut by 3 bases, the J end by 3 bases, with 10 bases between. CDR1 is SQVTM and CDR2 is ANQGSEA in the germline V gene. TCRdb passed the 5' RACE reads through MiXCR, listing each CDR3 protein once. The data contain roughly 610,000 distinct CDR3 sequences, 15% to 20% of them seen just once; the ten biggest clones take up just over 8%. The study's findings and limits: The study detected some responding clones in pre-infection memory, suggesting cross-reactive memory joined.

A few counts support this clonotype. Antigen: not known. The sequenced material came from PBMCs or a T cell subset sorted from them (not recorded which). The chain links TRBV29-1 to TRBJ2-3; no clear D. The source of this sequence is an adult woman who had mild COVID-19 (a few samples of this study predate the infection). Cell type and time point are not known. For the CDR3, the DNA is TGCAGCGTTGACCCCGAAATGACAGATACGCAGTATTTT. Translation: CSVDPEMTDTQYF.